Detailed here is one T cell receptor (beta chain). Its antigen remains unknown. One entry per CDR3 protein, called by TCRdb with MiXCR from the 5' RACE reads. The table lists about 260,000 distinct CDR3 sequences, 8% to 10% of them singletons, with about 20% in the top ten. The data derive from a study of T-cell memory formation after mild COVID-19. Findings and limits, study-wide: Some clones that responded were present in memory (sampled pre-infection), which suggests cross-reactive memory joined.

The J segment lost 5 bases and the V segment lost 5 bases, leaving 11 bases of the junction unmatched. The CDR3 is 15 residues long. Looked up from germline, CDR1 is SGHKS and CDR2 is YYEKEE (reference sequence). The genes are TRBV5-5 and TRBJ2-5; 8 bases are shared with TRBD1. Material for sequencing was PBMCs or a T cell subset sorted from them (not recorded which). The origin of this receptor is a man aged 18 to 35 who had mild COVID-19 (a few samples of this study predate the infection). Cell type and time point are not known. The CDR3 loop reads CASSHTTGAGETQYF. The CDR3 DNA reads TGTGCCAGCAGTCATACGACAGGGGCAGGGGAGACCCAGTACTTC.